A selection of T cell receptor beta chains follows, all from one sample in a study of shared clonotypes between healthy human individuals. Sequenced by immunoSEQ multiplex PCR; TCRdb stores in-frame clones only, minus some. The data show 2 million to 3 million clones, roughly 93% seen once. Source material: naive CD4+ T cells from PBMCs. The receptors come from a man in his late teens or twenties in good health. Some clones in this sample may be carry-over from other donors' samples. The CDR3 runs from the conserved cysteine through the conserved F or W. A D gene is named only where the DNA matches it firmly. Not all rows give a size; the values are once, few, many and, for expanded clones, a class.

J: TRBJ2-7; D: TRBD1; V: TRBV28; size: NA; DNA: TGTGCCGTTCGGGACAGGGTATACGAGCAGTACTTC; CDR3: CAVRDRVYEQYF
J: TRBJ1-4; D: NA; V: TRBV7-3; size: NA; DNA: TGTGCCAGCGCATTGAAACCGGGCGAAAAACTGTTTTTT; CDR3: CASALKPGEKLFF
J: TRBJ1-1; D: NA; V: TRBV7-9; size: NA; DNA: TGTGCCAGCAGCTTACTACAGGGCACTGAAGCTTTCTTT; CDR3: CASSLLQGTEAFF
J: TRBJ2-3; D: NA; V: TRBV6-1; size: NA; DNA: TGTGCCAGCAGTGAATACGGCCTTCCGCAGTATTTT; CDR3: CASSEYGLPQYF
J: TRBJ1-3; D: NA; V: TRBV12-5; size: once; DNA: TGTGCTAGTGGTTCGGGACCTGGAAACACCATATATTTT; CDR3: CASGSGPGNTIYF
J: TRBJ2-3; D: NA; V: TRBV19; size: NA; DNA: TGTGCCAGTAGTATATCCCCACTCCGTACGCAGTATTTT; CDR3: CASSISPLRTQYF
J: TRBJ2-1; D: TRBD2; V: TRBV19; size: NA; DNA: TGTGCCAGTACGCCACGGCTAGCGGGGGGGAATGAGCAGTTCTTC; CDR3: CASTPRLAGGNEQFF
J: TRBJ2-3; D: NA; V: TRBV7-2; size: NA; DNA: TGTGCCAGCAGTCACAGGTCTGGCACAGATACGCAGTATTTT; CDR3: CASSHRSGTDTQYF
J: TRBJ1-3; D: NA; V: TRBV19; size: NA; DNA: TGTGCCAGTAGTACCCCGAACTCTGGAAACACCATATATTTT; CDR3: CASSTPNSGNTIYF
J: TRBJ2-5; D: TRBD2; V: TRBV2; size: NA; DNA: TGTGCCAGCAGTGAAGCCCTCCTAGCGGGAGTAGGACAAGAGACCCAGTACTTC; CDR3: CASSEALLAGVGQETQYF
J: TRBJ2-7; D: NA; V: TRBV7-2; size: NA; DNA: TGTGCCAGCAGCCTTAGGGGACTTATGGGTTACGAGCAGTACTTC; CDR3: CASSLRGLMGYEQYF
J: TRBJ1-2; D: TRBD1; V: TRBV29-1; size: few; DNA: TGCAGCGTTGACCCCGGACAGGGAGGCTACACCTTC; CDR3: CSVDPGQGGYTF
J: TRBJ2-7; D: TRBD2; V: TRBV5-5; size: NA; DNA: TGTGCCAGCAGCTCGGGCCTAGCGGGAGGAAGAGAGCAGTACTTC; CDR3: CASSSGLAGGREQYF
J: TRBJ2-3; D: TRBD1; V: TRBV5-1; size: NA; DNA: TGCGCCAGCAGCTCAGACAGGGGGCGCGTCTTTGGGTCAGATACGCAGTATTTT; CDR3: CASSSDRGRVFGSDTQYF
J: TRBJ2-3; D: TRBD2; V: TRBV7-3; size: NA; DNA: TGTGCCAGCAGCTTATTCGCGGGGGGAGTGAGCACAGATACGCAGTATTTT; CDR3: CASSLFAGGVSTDTQYF
J: TRBJ2-1; D: TRBD2; V: TRBV9; size: once; DNA: TGTGCCAGCAGCCCCGAATGGACTAGCGGGAGCGATGAGCAGTTCTTC; CDR3: CASSPEWTSGSDEQFF
J: TRBJ1-6; D: TRBD1; V: TRBV4-1; size: NA; DNA: TGCGCCAGCAGCCCGACAGGGGGCGCGGAGAATTCACCCCTCCACTTT; CDR3: CASSPTGGAENSPLHF